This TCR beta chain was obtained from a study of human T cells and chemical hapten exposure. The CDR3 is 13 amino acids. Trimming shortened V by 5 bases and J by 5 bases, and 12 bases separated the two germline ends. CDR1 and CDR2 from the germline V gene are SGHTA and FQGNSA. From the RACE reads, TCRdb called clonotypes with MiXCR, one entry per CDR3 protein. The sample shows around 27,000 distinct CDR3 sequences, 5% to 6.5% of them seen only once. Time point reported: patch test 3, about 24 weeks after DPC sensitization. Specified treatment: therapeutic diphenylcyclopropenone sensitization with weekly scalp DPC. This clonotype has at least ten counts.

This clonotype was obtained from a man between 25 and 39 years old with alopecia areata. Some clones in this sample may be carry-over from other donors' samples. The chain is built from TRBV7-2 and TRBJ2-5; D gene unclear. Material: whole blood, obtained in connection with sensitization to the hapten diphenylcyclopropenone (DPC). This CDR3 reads CASSKGRVETQYF. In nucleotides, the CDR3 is TGTGCCAGCAGCAAGGGTCGAGTCGAGACCCAGTACTTC.